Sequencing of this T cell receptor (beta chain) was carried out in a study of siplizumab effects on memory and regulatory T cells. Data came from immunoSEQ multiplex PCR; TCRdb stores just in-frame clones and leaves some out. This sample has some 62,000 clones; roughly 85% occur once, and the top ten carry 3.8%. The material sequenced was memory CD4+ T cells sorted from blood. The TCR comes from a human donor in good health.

In DNA form, the CDR3 reads TGTGCCAGCAGCTTAGGGCAGACCCAAGAGACCCAGTACTTC. Its translation is CASSLGQTQETQYF. The chain links TRBV11-2 to TRBJ2-5; unclear D gene. V shed 1 base and J shed 1 base, with 7 bases lying between them. Per germline, CDR1 SGHAT and CDR2 FQNNGV. The CDR3 length is 14 residues.